The clone carrying this TCR beta chain has more than one count but fewer than ten. Its antigen remains unknown. Sampling consisted of one heparinised blood draw per donor, averaging roughly 100 mL. Expressed TCRB transcripts were sequenced after all isolated RNA was converted to cDNA. Clones were read by immunoSEQ multiplex PCR, and TCRdb kept only the in-frame ones, dropping some. The table shows around 140,000 clones, with around 8.8% occurring only once. This sample is drawn from a study of beta chain features in type 1 diabetes. Study-level information: Cells sorted and examined across all samples totaled over 95 million. Points from the study as a whole: The study found moderately but significantly shorter TCRB CDR3s in all four CD4+ subsets of Type 1 diabetes patients. VDJ junctions in type 1 diabetes patients carried more deletions and fewer insertions. PCR might show a preference for shorter templates, equally across patients and controls.

The source material was central memory CD4+ T cells from blood. The origin of this receptor is a man aged 25 to 45 with type 1 diabetes.

CDR3 protein: CASSPRLDTQYF. For the CDR3, the DNA is TGTGCCAGCAGCCCCAGACTTGATACGCAGTATTTT. The chain has TRBV6-5 and TRBJ2-3; no firm D call. Trimming took 6 bases from V and 6 from J, leaving 10 bases between them. The V gene's germline CDR1 is MNHEY and CDR2 SVGAGI. The CDR3 runs 12 residues.